The present T cell receptor (beta chain) was sequenced within a study of blood T cell repertoires in COVID-19. During active infection, Seattle patients enrolled and were then monitored through disease. As handled by the study authors: Estimated nucleated cell counts came from reference gene primer amplification. Only in-frame clones appear in the TCRdb table, and some are missing; sequencing was by immunoSEQ multiplex PCR. V, J and clone size were drawn from that table, and D and trimming were deduced from the DNA. The sample lists some 19,000 clones; over 60% were seen once. The V gene's germline CDR1 is SQVTM and CDR2 ANQGSEA. This CDR3 spans 13 amino acids. V was shortened by 4 bases and J by 3 bases, with 7 bases between the two germline ends.

What was sequenced was peripheral blood. This sequence originates from a man aged 65 to 79 with COVID-19, enrolled during active disease. The genes are TRBV29-1 and TRBJ2-6; D is unresolved. This CDR3 is CSVVVGGANVLTF. The CDR3 DNA follows: TGCAGCGTTGTAGTCGGTGGGGCCAACGTCCTGACTTTC.